This T cell receptor (beta chain) was recovered during a study of cytomegalovirus exposure and HLA in healthy donors. In the PCR, 60 Vbeta and 13 Jbeta primers were used. Assay used: immunoSEQ multiplex PCR; TCRdb lists only in-frame clones, some missing. The repertoire consists of 150,000 to 200,000 clones, with roughly 77% occurring once and the leading ten covering around 1.9%. Study-wide results and caveats: Investigators reported fewer than 200 TCR beta chains as tied to cytomegalovirus.

Those who donated were healthy bone marrow donors. This clone was detected once. The antigen is undetermined. This TCR derives from a woman aged 25 to 39 in good health and CMV-seronegative. The specimen sequenced was PBMCs.

The CDR3 protein is CASSVLQPQHF. In DNA form, the CDR3 reads TGCGCCAGCAGTGTATTGCAGCCCCAGCATTTT. The chain combines TRBV10-1 with TRBJ1-5; D is ambiguous. The CDR3 contains 11 residues. Per the germline V gene, CDR1 is WNHNN and CDR2 is SYGVQD (reference sequence). Trimming shortened V by 4 bases and J by 7 bases, and 5 bases separated the two germline ends.